This T cell receptor (beta chain) was observed in a study of cytomegalovirus exposure and HLA in healthy donors. 60 Vbeta and 13 Jbeta primers were used in PCR. The data were produced by immunoSEQ multiplex PCR, yet TCRdb's version contains in-frame clones alone and is incomplete. The table includes 65,000 to 70,000 clones, about 75% detected once. The CDR3 contains 13 residues. Trimming cost V 2 bases and J 7 bases, with 11 bases left between them. Looked up from germline, CDR1 is MNHEY and CDR2 is SVGAGI. The clonotype comes from a woman in her 30s in good health and CMV-seropositive. The sequencing input was PBMCs. The genes are TRBV6-5 and TRBJ2-5; D not resolved. CDR3 coding DNA: TGTGCCAGCAGTTACGTCACTCGAGGGACCCAGTACTTC. This encodes CASSYVTRGTQYF.